The 19 T cell receptor beta chains given below trace back to one sample, sequenced in a study of blood T cell repertoires in COVID-19. Generated by immunoSEQ multiplex PCR, the TCRdb table keeps only in-frame clones and is missing some. The sample contains about 94,000 clones, around 87% of which appear only once. Sequencing was performed on peripheral blood. Source of these receptors: a woman over 75 with acute or convalescent COVID-19.

The chain joins TRBV2 to TRBJ2-1, with D tentatively TRBD2 (6 bases). This CDR3 comprises 14 residues. Germline V gene sequence: CDR1 SNHLY, CDR2 FYNNEI. Trimming removed 7 bases from V and 3 bases from J, with 13 bases in between. The CDR3 reads CASTGGTYYNEQFF. The CDR3 DNA follows: TGTGCCAGCACTGGAGGGACTTACTACAATGAGCAGTTCTTC.

V usage is TRBV5-1 and J usage is TRBJ2-2; 7 bases are a match to TRBD1. Trimming removed 7 bases from V and 4 bases from J; junction bases left unmatched: 4. This CDR3 has 13 residues. Germline V CDR1 and CDR2: SGHRS, YFSETQ. CDR3: CASGRDSTGELFF. The CDR3 bases are TGCGCCAGCGGAAGGGACAGCACCGGGGAGCTGTTTTTT. Combining the CDR3 with reference TRBV5-1 and TRBJ2-2 gives the whole variable domain KAGVTQTPRYLIKTRGQQVTLSCSPISGHRSVSWYQQTPGQGLQFLFEYFSETQRNKGNFPGRFSGRQFSNSRSEMNVSTLELGDSALYLCASGRDSTGELFFGEGSRLTVL.

DNA of the CDR3: TGTGCCAGCAGCTTACGAGGGACAGCCTCGGGTGAGCAGTACTTC. Translated: CASSLRGTASGEQYF. The chain carries TRBV13 and TRBJ2-7, with 7 nucleotides matching TRBD1. The germline V gene encodes CDR1 PRHDT and CDR2 FYEKMQ (reference sequence). Trimming removed 2 bases from V and 7 bases from J; junction bases left unmatched: 11. CDR3 length: 15 amino acids.

The V and J genes are TRBV5-5 and TRBJ2-7; D possibly corresponds to TRBD1 (6 bases). Deletions cut 4 bases from V and 4 bases from J, with 9 bases between. Germline loops: CDR1 SGHKS, CDR2 YYEKEE (reference sequence). The CDR3 contains 12 residues. The CDR3 here is CASSRDTYEQYF. CDR3 nucleotides: TGTGCCAGCAGCCGGGACACTTACGAGCAGTACTTC.

The chain recombines TRBV12-5 with TRBJ1-4; TRBD1 agrees at 10 bases. This CDR3 has 17 amino acids. Trimming cost V 1 base and J 7 bases; bases outside gene matches: 9. The V gene's germline CDR1 is LGHNT and CDR2 FRNRAP. The CDR3 DNA reads TGTGCTAGTGGTTTGGACGAGACAGGGGGCTTCCTTGAAAAACTGTTTTTT. Translation gives CASGLDETGGFLEKLFF.

The chain carries TRBV19 and TRBJ1-2, with TRBD1 matching over 11 bases. The CDR3 is 13 amino acids. Trimming at V came to 5 bases and at J to 7 bases, leaving 3 bases not matched to a gene. Germline V gene lookup returns CDR1 LNHDA and CDR2 SQIVND (reference sequence). The CDR3 coding sequence is TGTGCCAGTAGTTCAGGACAGGGGGCTGGCTACACCTTC. This sequence encodes CASSSGQGAGYTF.

Concerning this clone: Sequence at one end of the junction differs from germline and may be a read error. The chain carries TRBV7-9 and TRBJ2-1, with 11 bases fitting TRBD2. Germline CDR1 is SEHNR and CDR2 is FQNEAQ (reference sequence). This CDR3 is 16 amino acids long. CDR3 amino acids: CASSLAGGLLDNEQFF. Written as DNA, the CDR3 is TGTGCCAGCAGCCTAGCGGGAGGCCTCCTCGACAATGAGCAGTTCTTC. The full variable domain, with the rest looked up from reference TRBV7-9 and TRBJ2-1, is DTGVSQNPRHKITKRGQNVTFRCDPISEHNRLYWYRQTLGQGPEFLTYFQNEAQLEKSRLLSDRFSAERPKGSFSTLEIQRTEQGDSAMYLCASSLAGGLLDNEQFFGPGTRLTVL.

The chain links TRBV29-1 to TRBJ1-3; 7 bases match TRBD1. CDR3 length equals 13 residues. The V gene end was trimmed by 4 bases and the J gene end by 3 bases; junction bases not matched to a gene: 3. Germline lookup yields CDR1 SQVTM and CDR2 ANQGSEA. CDR3 protein: CSVGDRDGNTIYF. DNA for the CDR3: TGCAGCGTTGGCGACAGGGATGGAAACACCATATATTTT.

The chain combines TRBV2 with TRBJ1-1, with 7 bases aligning to TRBD1. This CDR3 has 13 residues. Trimming took 4 bases from V and 6 from J; bases not matched to a gene: 5. Germline CDR1 and CDR2: SNHLY and FYNNEI. CDR3 loop: CASSAGGRAEAFF. CDR3 DNA sequence: TGTGCCAGCAGTGCAGGGGGTCGGGCTGAAGCTTTCTTT.

This chain joins TRBV10-3 and TRBJ2-2, with 7 bases matching TRBD1. Germline CDR1 is ENHRY and CDR2 is SYGVKD. Trimming at V came to 4 bases and at J to 2 bases, leaving 10 bases not matched to a gene. CDR3 length: 17 amino acids. The DNA for the CDR3 is TGTGCCATCAGTGGCCCTAGACAGGGCGCAAACACCGGGGAGCTGTTTTTT. This translates into CAISGPRQGANTGELFF.

This clone was picked up a small number of times. This chain links TRBV7-9 with TRBJ1-1, with D unresolved. This CDR3 has 15 amino acids. Germline assignment: CDR1 SEHNR and CDR2 FQNEAQ (reference sequence). The V and J ends lost 5 bases and 4 bases respectively, with 17 bases between them. DNA of the CDR3: TGTGCCAGCAGCGCCCCCAGGAGGTTGGGCACTGAAGCTTTCTTT. Encoded protein: CASSAPRRLGTEAFF.

This chain joins TRBV30 and TRBJ2-7, with D tentatively TRBD2 (6 bases). Trimming left V 2 bases short and J 3 bases short, with 11 bases between. The germline V gene has CDR1 GTSNPN and CDR2 SVGIG (reference sequence). The CDR3 loop spans 13 amino acids. CDR3 region: CAWSPGLDYEQYF. CDR3 DNA: TGTGCCTGGAGTCCGGGACTGGACTACGAGCAGTACTTC.

The V and J genes are TRBV6-5 and TRBJ1-6, with D possibly being TRBD1 (5 bases). V was shortened by 4 bases and J by 7 bases, with 14 bases between the two germline ends. Germline V lookup: CDR1 MNHEY, CDR2 SVGAGI. This CDR3 has 15 amino acids. CDR3 in DNA: TGTGCCAGCAGTTCCGGGACTGCGGGGAATTCACCCCTCCACTTT. The encoded protein is CASSSGTAGNSPLHF.

Written as DNA, the CDR3 is TGTGCCAGTATCGACAATCCACTGATGGGTAACACTGAAGCTTTCTTT. Its translation is CASIDNPLMGNTEAFF. The chain employs TRBV19 and TRBJ1-1; D gene uncertain. Trimming left V 7 bases short and J 2 bases short, with 20 bases between. The germline gives CDR1 LNHDA, CDR2 SQIVND (reference sequence). The CDR3 is 16 amino acids.

This clone was seen just once. The gene calls are TRBV7-9 and TRBJ2-1; 8 nucleotides agree with TRBD2. The CDR3 is 18 amino acids. The V segment lost 5 bases and the J segment 2 bases; nucleotides outside the gene matches: 14. Germline assignment: CDR1 SEHNR and CDR2 FQNEAQ (reference sequence). The CDR3 DNA reads TGTGCCAGCAGCCCCCCCGGTTGGCGAGCGGGAGCCTACAATGAGCAGTTCTTC. Its translation is CASSPPGWRAGAYNEQFF.

The rearrangement uses TRBV9 and TRBJ2-7; D possibly corresponds to TRBD1 (5 bases). Looked up from germline, CDR1 is SGDLS and CDR2 is YYNGEE. This CDR3 spans 14 amino acids. V was cut by 0 bases and J by 3 bases, with 10 bases left in between. CDR3 nucleotide sequence: TGTGCCAGCAGCGTAGAGGGGTTGGGCTACGAGCAGTACTTC. Residues: CASSVEGLGYEQYF.

The rearrangement joins TRBV11-2 to TRBJ2-7, with TRBD2 as a possible D gene (7 bases). The V and J ends lost 2 bases and 6 bases respectively, with 17 bases between them. Germline CDR1 SGHAT, CDR2 FQNNGV. The CDR3 totals 15 residues. The CDR3 is CASSLRFGGGSEQYF. The CDR3 DNA reads TGTGCCAGCAGCTTACGGTTTGGCGGGGGCAGCGAGCAGTACTTC.

The V gene is TRBV6-6, the J gene TRBJ2-5; the match to TRBD1 covers 9 bases. Germline V gene lookup returns CDR1 MNHNY and CDR2 SVGAGI (reference sequence). The V gene end was trimmed by 9 bases and the J gene end by 2 bases; junction bases not matched to a gene: 10. The CDR3 covers 15 residues. CDR3 DNA sequence: TGTGCCAGTCGACCCCCGGGACAGGGTCAAGAGACCCAGTACTTC. Protein sequence: CASRPPGQGQETQYF.

The chain employs TRBV4-2 and TRBJ2-1; 8 bases match TRBD1. The trim removed 3 bases at V and 5 bases at J, leaving 9 bases unmatched. This CDR3 has 16 amino acids. The germline gives CDR1 LGHNA, CDR2 YNFKEQ. The CDR3 loop reads CASSHKGQGRDNEQFF. DNA of the CDR3: TGTGCCAGCAGCCATAAAGGACAGGGACGAGACAATGAGCAGTTCTTC.